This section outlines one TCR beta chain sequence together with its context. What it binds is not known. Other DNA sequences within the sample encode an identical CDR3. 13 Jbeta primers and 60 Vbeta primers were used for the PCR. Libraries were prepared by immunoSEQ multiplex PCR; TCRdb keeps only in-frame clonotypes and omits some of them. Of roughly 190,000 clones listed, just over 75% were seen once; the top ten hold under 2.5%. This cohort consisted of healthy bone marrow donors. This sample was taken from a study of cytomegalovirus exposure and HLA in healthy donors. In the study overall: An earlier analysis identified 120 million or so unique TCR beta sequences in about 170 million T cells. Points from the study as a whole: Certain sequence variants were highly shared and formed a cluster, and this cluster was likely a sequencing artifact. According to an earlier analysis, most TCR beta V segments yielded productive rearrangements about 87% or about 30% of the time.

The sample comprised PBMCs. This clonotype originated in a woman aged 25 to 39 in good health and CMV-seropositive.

For the CDR3, the DNA is TGTGCCAGCAGTCCCGGTGAGTCGGGCTACACCTTC. It translates to CASSPGESGYTF. This sequence joins TRBV7-2 and TRBJ1-2; no clear D. Deletions cut 6 bases from V and 8 bases from J, with 13 bases between. CDR1 is SGHTA and CDR2 is FQGNSA in the germline V gene. CDR3 length equals 12 residues. The full variable domain, rest sourced from reference TRBV7-2 and TRBJ1-2, is GAGVSQSPSNKVTEKGKDVELRCDPISGHTALYWYRQSLGQGLEFLIYFQGNSAPDKSGLPSDRFSAERTGGSVSTLTIQRTQQEDSAVYLCASSPGESGYTFGSGTRLTVV.